Presented here are 14 T cell receptor beta chains from one specimen sequenced in a study of OX40 agonist ivuxolimab in advanced cancers. TCRdb's table, derived via immunoSEQ multiplex PCR, lists solely in-frame clones and lacks some. This sample has approximately 92,000 clones, with less than 95% found just once. The material was CD4+ or CD8+ T cells sorted from blood, obtained in a trial of the OX40 agonist ivuxolimab. The receptors derive from an adult with an advanced solid tumor such as melanoma, head and neck, liver or kidney cancer.

The chain is built from TRBV2 and TRBJ1-2; possibly TRBD1 for D (5 bases). The V gene's germline CDR1 is SNHLY and CDR2 FYNNEI. The CDR3 length is 14 residues. The germline V and J ends were trimmed by 6 bases and 4 bases, with 15 bases remaining between them. As DNA, the CDR3 is TGTGCCAGCAGGCCCCCAGGGTCTACCTATGGCTACACCTTC. It specifies CASRPPGSTYGYTF.

This rearrangement joins TRBV10-3 to TRBJ2-7; D is ambiguous. This CDR3 contains 15 residues. Looked up from germline, CDR1 is ENHRY and CDR2 is SYGVKD. V was cut by 0 bases and J by 1 base, with 10 bases left in between. The DNA of the CDR3 is TGTGCCATCAGTGAGTCGCAGGTCCCATCCTACGAGCAGTACTTC. Translating it yields CAISESQVPSYEQYF.

This clone came up once. V is TRBV7-2 and J is TRBJ1-5, with TRBD1 as a possible D gene (5 bases). Germline V gene lookup returns CDR1 SGHTA and CDR2 FQGNSA. Trimming took off 3 bases at V and 2 bases at J, with 8 bases between the two ends. The CDR3 loop spans 14 amino acids. The DNA of the CDR3 is TGTGCCAGCAGCTTCAGGGTTGGCAATCAGCCCCAGCATTTT. Translating gives CASSFRVGNQPQHF.

The chain employs TRBV7-6 and TRBJ1-5, with D tentatively TRBD1 (5 bases). Germline V CDR1 and CDR2: SGHVS, FNYEAQ. Trimming took off 5 bases at V and 1 base at J, with 15 bases between the two ends. CDR3 length: 16 residues. CDR3 sequence: CASSEGQGLSNQPQHF. CDR3 nucleotides: TGTGCCAGCAGCGAAGGCCAGGGCCTGAGCAATCAGCCCCAGCATTTT.

CDR3 sequence reads: CASRKGLAVTDTQYF. The CDR3 DNA reads TGTGCCAGCAGGAAGGGACTAGCGGTGACAGATACGCAGTATTTT. The chain has TRBV2 and TRBJ2-3; TRBD2 agrees at 11 bases. The trim removed 6 bases at V and 3 bases at J, leaving 5 bases unmatched. Germline V gene sequence: CDR1 SNHLY, CDR2 FYNNEI. The CDR3 contains 15 residues.

This clone was observed a single time. The V gene is TRBV9, the J gene TRBJ2-1, with 7 bases fitting TRBD1. This CDR3 region has 17 residues. V shed 4 bases, J shed 5 bases, and the junction held 15 bases outside the gene matches. Per germline, CDR1 SGDLS and CDR2 YYNGEE. DNA of the CDR3: TGTGCCAGCAGCCTGAGACCTACAGGGGTTACCAACAATGAGCAGTTCTTC. This translates into CASSLRPTGVTNNEQFF.

The chain uses TRBV11-2 and TRBJ2-7; D not resolved. Trimming took 5 bases from V and 2 from J, leaving 7 bases between them. Germline V gives CDR1 SGHAT, CDR2 FQNNGV. This CDR3 is 12 amino acids long. In DNA form, the CDR3 reads TGTGCCAGCAGCCCTCAGGCCTACGAGCAGTACTTC. Translating it yields CASSPQAYEQYF.

The rearrangement uses TRBV19 and TRBJ2-7; the D call may be TRBD1 or TRBD2 (5 bases each). Germline V CDR1 and CDR2: LNHDA, SQIVND (reference sequence). The V end lost 4 bases, the J end lost 12 bases, and 19 bases lay between the germline ends. The CDR3 is made up of 13 amino acids. The CDR3 sequence: CASSTRDPTTLYF. The CDR3 bases are TGTGCCAGTAGTACCCGGGACCCCACGACGTTGTACTTC. Supplemented by reference TRBV19 and TRBJ2-7, the full variable domain reads DGGITQSPKYLFRKEGQNVTLSCEQNLNHDAMYWYRQDPGQGLRLIYYSQIVNDFQKGDIAEGYSVSREKKESFPLTVTSAQKNPTAFYLCASSTRDPTTLYFGPGTRLTVT.

The genes are TRBV10-3 and TRBJ2-5; weak D call: TRBD1 (6 bases). This CDR3 has 12 amino acids. From germline, CDR1 is ENHRY and CDR2 SYGVKD. Trimming stripped 7 bases from V and 5 bases from J, with 11 bases between. Here the CDR3 reads CAIIGGGETQYF. The CDR3 coding sequence is TGTGCCATCATAGGGGGTGGGGAGACCCAGTACTTC.

The chain employs TRBV23-1 and TRBJ1-1; possibly TRBD1 for D (6 bases). TRBV23-1 carries the ORF label, with uncertain function. Trimming left V 6 bases short and J 6 bases short, with 20 bases between. The CDR3 loop spans 15 amino acids. This CDR3 reads CASRNEQGVGPEAFF. The CDR3 region has the DNA TGCGCCAGCAGGAACGAACAGGGTGTTGGGCCTGAAGCTTTCTTT.

The rearrangement joins TRBV5-6 to TRBJ2-7, with TRBD1 as a possible D gene (6 bases). Trimming shortened V by 0 bases and J by 2 bases, and 12 bases separated the two germline ends. Germline lookup yields CDR1 SGHDT and CDR2 YYEEEE. This CDR3 spans 15 amino acids. CDR3 DNA sequence: TGTGCCAGCAGCTTGGTTGCAGGGGACCCCTACGAGCAGTACTTC. It is translated as CASSLVAGDPYEQYF.

V is TRBV27 and J is TRBJ2-1, with TRBD2 identical over 7 bases. CDR1 and CDR2 (germline): MNHEY, SMNVEV (reference sequence). V trimming: 1 base; J trimming: 1 base; junction bases outside the gene matches: 10. The CDR3 extends over 18 amino acids. The CDR3 region is CASSLFLSSGYSYNEQFF. The CDR3 nucleotides read TGTGCCAGCAGTTTATTTTTATCTAGCGGATATTCCTACAATGAGCAGTTCTTC.

The count of this clone is one. The chain combines TRBV27 with TRBJ1-1; a weak D match, TRBD1 (6 bases). Between the trimmed V and J ends, which lost 6 bases and 4 bases, there was a span of 18 bases. Germline-derived CDR1 and CDR2 are MNHEY and SMNVEV (reference sequence). The CDR3 is 15 amino acids. CDR3 sequence reads: CASRPPPGAPTEAFF. Here the CDR3 DNA reads TGTGCCAGCAGGCCACCCCCGGGGGCTCCCACTGAAGCTTTCTTT.

The gene calls are TRBV28 and TRBJ1-5; D unclear. V was trimmed by 4 bases and J by 2 bases, leaving 12 bases between them. Germline CDR1 and CDR2: MDHEN and SYDVKM. The CDR3 spans 15 residues. The CDR3 DNA sequence: TGTGCCAGCAGTTCCGGGATGGGTCGCAATCAGCCCCAGCATTTT. Translating it yields CASSSGMGRNQPQHF. Complete variable domain (other parts from reference TRBV28 and TRBJ1-5): DVKVTQSSRYLVKRTGEKVFLECVQDMDHENMFWYRQDPGLGLRLIYFSYDVKMKEKGDIPEGYSVSREKKERFSLILESASTNQTSMYLCASSSGMGRNQPQHFGDGTRLSIL.